The clone carrying this T cell receptor (beta chain) showed up just a few times. Clones were read by immunoSEQ multiplex PCR, and TCRdb kept only the in-frame ones, dropping some. The repertoire has roughly 110,000 clones, approximately 90% of them found once; the top ten carry about 1.5%. The data are from a study of T cell changes during pregnancy in multiple sclerosis. This CDR3 has 17 residues. Trimming removed 8 bases from V and 0 bases from J, with 20 bases in between. CDR1 and CDR2 (germline): LGHNA, YNFKEQ. The chain combines TRBV4-2 with TRBJ2-4, with a weak D call TRBD1 (7 bases). This clonotype was obtained from a female donor with multiple sclerosis, enrolled in a pregnancy study. The sequencing here drew on peripheral blood, taken in the third trimester of pregnancy. CDR3 protein: CASSGGRQGLAKNIQYF. As DNA, the CDR3 is TGTGCCAGCTCAGGGGGGAGACAGGGATTAGCCAAAAACATTCAGTACTTC.